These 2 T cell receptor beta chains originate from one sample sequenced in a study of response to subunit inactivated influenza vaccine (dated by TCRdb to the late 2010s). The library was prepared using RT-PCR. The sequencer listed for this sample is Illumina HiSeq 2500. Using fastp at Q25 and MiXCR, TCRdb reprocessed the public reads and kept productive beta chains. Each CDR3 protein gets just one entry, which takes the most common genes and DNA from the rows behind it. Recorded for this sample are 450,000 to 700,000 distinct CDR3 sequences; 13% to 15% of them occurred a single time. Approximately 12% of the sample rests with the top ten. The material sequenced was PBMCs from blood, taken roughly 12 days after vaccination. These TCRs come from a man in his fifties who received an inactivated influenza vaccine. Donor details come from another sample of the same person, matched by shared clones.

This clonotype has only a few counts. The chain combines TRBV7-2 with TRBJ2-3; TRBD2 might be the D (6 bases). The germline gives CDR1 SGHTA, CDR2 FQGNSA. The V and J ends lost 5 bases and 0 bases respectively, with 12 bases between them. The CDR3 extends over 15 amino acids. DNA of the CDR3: TGTGCCAGCAGCCCAAAGGCGGGGAGCACAGATACGCAGTATTTT. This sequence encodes CASSPKAGSTDTQYF.

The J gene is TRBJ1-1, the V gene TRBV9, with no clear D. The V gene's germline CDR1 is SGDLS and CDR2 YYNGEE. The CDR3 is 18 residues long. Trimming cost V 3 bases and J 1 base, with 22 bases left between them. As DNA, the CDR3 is TGTGCCAGCAGCGAGTCTCTACCTGAAGATTCCAGGAACACTGAAGCTTTCTTT. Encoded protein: CASSESLPEDSRNTEAFF.